The source of this T cell receptor beta chain is a study of tumor-infiltrating lymphocytes in primary liver carcinoma. Total RNA and DNA came together from roughly 20-30 mg of bulk tissue without cell sorting. There were only treatment-naive patients, all with chronic HBV infection. cDNA specific to TCR beta was made from around 450 ng of total RNA, with a constant-region primer employed for priming. Generation of the TCR beta libraries relied on three nested multiplex PCR rounds using slightly modified ARM-PCR. TRBV1-TRBV30 forward primers and a C-beta reverse primer were used in the first two PCR rounds, which each ran for approximately 10 cycles. TCRdb ran MiXCR on the multiplex PCR reads and lists one entry per CDR3 protein. The sample has around 78,000 distinct CDR3 sequences, 71% seen once. This clonotype has just one count. Its specificity is not known. Germline and junction disagree at one end, which may indicate a read error.

The CDR3 runs to 16 residues. Looked up from germline, CDR1 is SGHAT and CDR2 is FQNNGV. Study-wide results and limits: No more than about 8-24% of top clones could be seen in all five tumor regions. Tumors carried a top-250-clone fraction significantly exceeding that of blood (p = 0.039).

Sequences were obtained from liver tumor tissue from sampling region 4. Subset denoted: tumor region T4, right-lateral pole. The rearrangement uses TRBV11-2 and TRBJ2-1; D is undetermined. The sequence was collected from a woman in her fifties or sixties with primary liver carcinoma and hepatitis B virus infection. The CDR3 DNA sequence: TGTGCCAACAGCTTAGGGCGGATGAGCTCCTACATTGAGCAGTTCTTC. Its translation is CANSLGRMSSYIEQFF.